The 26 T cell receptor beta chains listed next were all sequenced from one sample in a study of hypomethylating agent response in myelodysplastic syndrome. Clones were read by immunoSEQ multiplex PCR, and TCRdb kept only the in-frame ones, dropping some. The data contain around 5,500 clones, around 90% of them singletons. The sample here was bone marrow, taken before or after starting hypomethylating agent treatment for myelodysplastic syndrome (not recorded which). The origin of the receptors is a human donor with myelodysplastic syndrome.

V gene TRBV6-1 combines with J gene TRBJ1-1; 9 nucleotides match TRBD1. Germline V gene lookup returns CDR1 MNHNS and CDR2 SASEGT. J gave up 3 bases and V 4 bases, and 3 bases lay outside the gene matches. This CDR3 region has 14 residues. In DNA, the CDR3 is TGTGCCAGCAGTGCCGACAGGGGGGACACTGAAGCTTTCTTT. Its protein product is CASSADRGDTEAFF.

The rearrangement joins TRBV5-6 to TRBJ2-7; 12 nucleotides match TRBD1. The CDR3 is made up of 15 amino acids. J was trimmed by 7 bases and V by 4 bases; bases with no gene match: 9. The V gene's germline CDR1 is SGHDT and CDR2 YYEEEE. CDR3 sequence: CASSGGGQGAWEQYV. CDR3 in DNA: TGTGCCAGCAGCGGGGGGGGACAGGGGGCTTGGGAGCAGTACGTC.

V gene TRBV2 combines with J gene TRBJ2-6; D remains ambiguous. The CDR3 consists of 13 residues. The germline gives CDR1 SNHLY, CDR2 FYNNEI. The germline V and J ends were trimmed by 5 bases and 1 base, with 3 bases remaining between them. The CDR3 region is CASSSSGANVLTF. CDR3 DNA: TGTGCCAGCAGTTCATCTGGGGCCAACGTCCTGACTTTC.

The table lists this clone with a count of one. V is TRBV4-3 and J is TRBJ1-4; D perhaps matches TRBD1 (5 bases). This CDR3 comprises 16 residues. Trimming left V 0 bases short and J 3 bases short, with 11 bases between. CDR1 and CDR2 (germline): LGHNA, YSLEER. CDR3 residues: CASSQDTGEANEKLFF. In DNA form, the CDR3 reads TGCGCCAGCAGCCAAGATACGGGGGAGGCTAATGAAAAACTGTTTTTT.

The CDR3 nucleotides are TGTGCCAGCAGCCTCGCCCGGGGCAAGAGCTCCTACAATGAGCAGTTCTTC. Protein product: CASSLARGKSSYNEQFF. The gene calls are TRBV11-2 and TRBJ2-1; D possibly uses TRBD1 or TRBD2 (5 bases each). The CDR3 is 17 amino acids. V lost 5 bases and J lost 0, with 17 bases in between. CDR1 and CDR2 from the germline V gene are SGHAT and FQNNGV.

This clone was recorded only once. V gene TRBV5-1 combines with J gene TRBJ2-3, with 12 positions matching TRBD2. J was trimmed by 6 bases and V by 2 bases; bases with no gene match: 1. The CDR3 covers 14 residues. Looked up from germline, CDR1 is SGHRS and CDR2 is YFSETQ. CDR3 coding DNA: TGCGCCAGCAGCTTCGGACTAGCGGGGGATACGCAGTATTTT. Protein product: CASSFGLAGDTQYF.

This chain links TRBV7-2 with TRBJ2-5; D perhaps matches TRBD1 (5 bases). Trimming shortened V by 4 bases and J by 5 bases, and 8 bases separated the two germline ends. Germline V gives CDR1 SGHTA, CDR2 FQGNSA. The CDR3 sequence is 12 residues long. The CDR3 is CASSSAGETQYF. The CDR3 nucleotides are TGTGCCAGCAGCTCAGCAGGGGAGACCCAGTACTTC.

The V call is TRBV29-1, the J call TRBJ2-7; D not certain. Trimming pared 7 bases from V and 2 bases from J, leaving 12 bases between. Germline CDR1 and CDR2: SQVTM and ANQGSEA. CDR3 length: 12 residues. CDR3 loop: CSAITWAYEQYF. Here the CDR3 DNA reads TGCAGCGCCATTACCTGGGCCTACGAGCAGTACTTC.

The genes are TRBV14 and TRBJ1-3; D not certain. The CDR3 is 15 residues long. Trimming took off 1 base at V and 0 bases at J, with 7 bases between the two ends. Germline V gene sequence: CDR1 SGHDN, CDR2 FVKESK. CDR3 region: CASSQGAYSGNTIYF. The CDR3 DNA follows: TGTGCCAGCAGCCAAGGTGCTTACTCTGGAAACACCATATATTTT.

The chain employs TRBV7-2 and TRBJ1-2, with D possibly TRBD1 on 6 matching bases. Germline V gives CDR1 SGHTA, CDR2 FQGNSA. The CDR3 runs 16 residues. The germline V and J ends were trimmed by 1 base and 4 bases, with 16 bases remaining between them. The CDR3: CASSLGATGQGYGYTF. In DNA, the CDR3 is TGTGCCAGCAGCTTAGGTGCGACAGGTCAGGGCTATGGCTACACCTTC.

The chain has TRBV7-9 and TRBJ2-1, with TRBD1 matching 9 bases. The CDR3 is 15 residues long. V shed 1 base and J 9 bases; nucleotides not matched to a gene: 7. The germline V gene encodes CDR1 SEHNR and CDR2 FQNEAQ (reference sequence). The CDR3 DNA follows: TGTGCCAGCAGCTTAGGACAGGGGGTAAGACTTGAGCAGTTCTTC. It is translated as CASSLGQGVRLEQFF.

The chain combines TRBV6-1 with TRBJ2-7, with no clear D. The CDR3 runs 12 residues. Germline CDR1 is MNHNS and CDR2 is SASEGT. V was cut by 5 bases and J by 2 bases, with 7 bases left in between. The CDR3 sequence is CASSLQTYEQYV. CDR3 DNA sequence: TGTGCCAGCAGTTTACAGACCTACGAGCAGTACGTC.

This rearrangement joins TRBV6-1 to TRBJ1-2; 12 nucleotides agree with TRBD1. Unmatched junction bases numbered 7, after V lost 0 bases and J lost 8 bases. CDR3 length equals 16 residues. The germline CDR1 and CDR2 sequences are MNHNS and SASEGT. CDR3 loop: CASSEARDRGRVGYTF. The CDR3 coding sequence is TGTGCCAGCAGTGAAGCGCGGGACAGGGGGCGGGTAGGCTACACCTTC.

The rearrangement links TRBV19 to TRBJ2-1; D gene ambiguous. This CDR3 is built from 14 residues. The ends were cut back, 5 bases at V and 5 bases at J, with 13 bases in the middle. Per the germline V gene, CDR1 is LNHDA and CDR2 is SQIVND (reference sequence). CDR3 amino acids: CASSGLGTHNEQFF. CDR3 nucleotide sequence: TGTGCCAGTAGTGGTCTTGGAACACACAATGAGCAGTTCTTC.

In DNA, the CDR3 is TGTGCCATCAGTGAGATTCCAGGGACTAGGCTCTACAATGAGCAGTTCTTC. This encodes CAISEIPGTRLYNEQFF. V is TRBV10-3 and J is TRBJ2-1, with 8 bases fitting TRBD2. CDR1 ENHRY and CDR2 SYGVKD come from the germline V gene. The CDR3 extends over 17 amino acids. With V trimmed by 2 bases and J by 3 bases, 9 bases remained unmatched.

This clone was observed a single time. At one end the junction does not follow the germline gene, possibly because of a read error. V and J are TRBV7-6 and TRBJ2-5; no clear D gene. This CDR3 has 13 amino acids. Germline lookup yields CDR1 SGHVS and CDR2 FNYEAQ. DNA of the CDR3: TGTGCCAGCAGCTTAAGGGCACGTGACCCCCACGACTTC. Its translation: CASSLRARDPHDF.

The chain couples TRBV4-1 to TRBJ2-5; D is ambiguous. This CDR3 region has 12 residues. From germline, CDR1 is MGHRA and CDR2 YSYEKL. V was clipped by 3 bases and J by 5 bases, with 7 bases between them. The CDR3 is CASSQPLETQYF. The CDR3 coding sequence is TGCGCCAGCAGCCAGCCACTGGAGACCCAGTACTTC.

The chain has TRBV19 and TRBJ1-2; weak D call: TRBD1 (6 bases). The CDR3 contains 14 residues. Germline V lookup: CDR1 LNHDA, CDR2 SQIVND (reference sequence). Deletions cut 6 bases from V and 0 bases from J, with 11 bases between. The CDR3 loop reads CASSRDIANYGYTF. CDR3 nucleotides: TGTGCCAGTAGCCGGGACATAGCTAACTATGGCTACACCTTC.

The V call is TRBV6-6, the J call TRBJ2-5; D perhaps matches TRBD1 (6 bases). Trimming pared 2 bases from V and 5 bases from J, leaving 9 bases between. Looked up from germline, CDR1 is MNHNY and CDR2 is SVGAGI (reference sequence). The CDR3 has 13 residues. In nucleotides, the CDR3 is TGTGCCAGCAGTTACGGGGGCGGGGAGACCCAGTACTTC. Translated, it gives CASSYGGGETQYF.

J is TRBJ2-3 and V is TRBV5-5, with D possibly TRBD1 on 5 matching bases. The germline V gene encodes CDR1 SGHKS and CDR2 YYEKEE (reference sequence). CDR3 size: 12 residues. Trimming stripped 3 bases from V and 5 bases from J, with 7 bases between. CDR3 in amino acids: CASSYQGDTQYF. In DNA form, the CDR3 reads TGTGCCAGCAGCTACCAGGGAGATACGCAGTATTTT.

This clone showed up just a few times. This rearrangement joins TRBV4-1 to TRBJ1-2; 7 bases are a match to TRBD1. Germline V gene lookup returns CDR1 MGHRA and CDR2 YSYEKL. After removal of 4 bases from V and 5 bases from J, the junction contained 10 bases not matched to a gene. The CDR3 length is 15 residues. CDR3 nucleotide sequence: TGCGCCAGCAGCCCACTACCGGGACAGCGATATGGCTACACCTTC. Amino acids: CASSPLPGQRYGYTF.

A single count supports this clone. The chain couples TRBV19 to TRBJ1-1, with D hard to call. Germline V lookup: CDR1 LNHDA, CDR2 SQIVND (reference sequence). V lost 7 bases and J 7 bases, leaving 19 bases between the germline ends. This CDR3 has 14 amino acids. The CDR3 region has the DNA TGTGCCAGTACCCCAACCCAAGGAGGGTATGAAGCTTTCTTT. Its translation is CASTPTQGGYEAFF.

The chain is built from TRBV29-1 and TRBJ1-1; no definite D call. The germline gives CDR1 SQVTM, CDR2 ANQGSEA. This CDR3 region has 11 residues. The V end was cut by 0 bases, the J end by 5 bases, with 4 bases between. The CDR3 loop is CSVEDSTEAFF. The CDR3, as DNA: TGCAGCGTTGAAGACTCAACTGAAGCTTTCTTT.

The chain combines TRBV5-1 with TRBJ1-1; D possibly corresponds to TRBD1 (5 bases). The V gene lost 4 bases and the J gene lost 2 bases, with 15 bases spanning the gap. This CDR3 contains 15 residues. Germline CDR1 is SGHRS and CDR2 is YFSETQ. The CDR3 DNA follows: TGCGCCAGCAGCCCTCCGGGACGGGTAAACACTGAAGCTTTCTTT. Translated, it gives CASSPPGRVNTEAFF.

CDR3 residues: CASSLLVEVGEQYV. The CDR3 coding sequence is TGTGCCAGCAGCTTGCTGGTCGAGGTCGGGGAGCAGTACGTC. The chain has TRBV5-6 and TRBJ2-7; no firm D call. Germline CDR1 reads SGHDT; CDR2 reads YYEEEE. The CDR3 contains 14 residues. Between the trimmed V and J ends, which lost 1 base and 7 bases, there was a span of 15 bases.

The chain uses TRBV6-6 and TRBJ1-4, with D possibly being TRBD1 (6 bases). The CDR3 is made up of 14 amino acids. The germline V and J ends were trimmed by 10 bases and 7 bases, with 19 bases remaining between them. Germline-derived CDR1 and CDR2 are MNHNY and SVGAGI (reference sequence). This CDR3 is CATQRGGSAEKLFF. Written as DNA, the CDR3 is TGTGCCACCCAAAGGGGGGGATCGGCTGAAAAACTGTTTTTT.